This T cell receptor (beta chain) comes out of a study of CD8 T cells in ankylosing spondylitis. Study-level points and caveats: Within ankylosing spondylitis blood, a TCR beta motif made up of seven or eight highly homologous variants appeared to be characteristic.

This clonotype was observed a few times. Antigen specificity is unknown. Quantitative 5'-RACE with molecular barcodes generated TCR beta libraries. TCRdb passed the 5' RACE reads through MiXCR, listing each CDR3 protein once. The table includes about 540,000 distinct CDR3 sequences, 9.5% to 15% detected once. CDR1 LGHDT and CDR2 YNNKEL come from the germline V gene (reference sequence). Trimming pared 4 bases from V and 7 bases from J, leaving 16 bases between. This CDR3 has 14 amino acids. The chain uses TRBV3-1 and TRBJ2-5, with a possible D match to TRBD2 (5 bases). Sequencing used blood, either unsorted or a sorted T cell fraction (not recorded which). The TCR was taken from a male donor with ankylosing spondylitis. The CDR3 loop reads CASSPGLFDATQYF. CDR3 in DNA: TGTGCCAGCAGCCCCGGACTTTTCGACGCGACCCAGTACTTC.